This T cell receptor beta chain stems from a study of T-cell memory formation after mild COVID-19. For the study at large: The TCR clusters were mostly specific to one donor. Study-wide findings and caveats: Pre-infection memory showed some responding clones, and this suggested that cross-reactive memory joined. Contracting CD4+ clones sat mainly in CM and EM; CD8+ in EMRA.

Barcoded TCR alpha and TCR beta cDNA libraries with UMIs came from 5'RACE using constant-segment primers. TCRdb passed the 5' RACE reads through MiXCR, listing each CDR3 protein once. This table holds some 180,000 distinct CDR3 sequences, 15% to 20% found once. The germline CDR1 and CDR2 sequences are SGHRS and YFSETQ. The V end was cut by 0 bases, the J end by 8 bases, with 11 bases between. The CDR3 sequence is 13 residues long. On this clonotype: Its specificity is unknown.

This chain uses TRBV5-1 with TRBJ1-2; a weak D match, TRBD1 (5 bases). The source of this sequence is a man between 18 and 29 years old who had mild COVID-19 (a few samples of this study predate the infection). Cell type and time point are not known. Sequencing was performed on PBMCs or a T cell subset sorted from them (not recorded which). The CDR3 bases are TGCGCCAGCAGCTTGGAACCCACAGGAGGCTACACCTTC. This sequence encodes CASSLEPTGGYTF.